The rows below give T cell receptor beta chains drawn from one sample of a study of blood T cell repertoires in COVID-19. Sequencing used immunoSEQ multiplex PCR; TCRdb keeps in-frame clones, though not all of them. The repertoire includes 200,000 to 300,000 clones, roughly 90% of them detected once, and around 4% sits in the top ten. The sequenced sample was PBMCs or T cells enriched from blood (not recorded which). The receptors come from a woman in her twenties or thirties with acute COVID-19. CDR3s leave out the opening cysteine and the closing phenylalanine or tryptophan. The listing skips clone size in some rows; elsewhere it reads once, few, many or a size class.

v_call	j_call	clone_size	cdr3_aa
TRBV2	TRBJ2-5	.	ASNLQETQY
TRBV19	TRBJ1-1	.	ARGQGMNTEAF
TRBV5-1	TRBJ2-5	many	ASSPQGSETQY
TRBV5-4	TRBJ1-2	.	ASPVGTGYT
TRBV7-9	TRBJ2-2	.	ASSPDRATTGELF
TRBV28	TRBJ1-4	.	ASTIGGVGEKLF
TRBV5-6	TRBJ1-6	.	ASSWASGVSNSPLH
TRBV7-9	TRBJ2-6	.	ASTEGVNFNSGANVLT
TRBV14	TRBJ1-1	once	ASSPELKLTEAF
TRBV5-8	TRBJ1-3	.	ASSDDSVSGNTIY
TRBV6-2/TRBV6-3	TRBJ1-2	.	ASSYASPAGGYT
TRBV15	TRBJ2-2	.	ATSRATGVGELF
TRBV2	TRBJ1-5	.	ASSAQGQGLQPQH
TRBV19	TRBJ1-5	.	ASTTGWNQPQH
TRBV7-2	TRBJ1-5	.	ASSLSSRGDQPQH
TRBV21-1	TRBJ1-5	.	ASSKGGGLSNQPQH
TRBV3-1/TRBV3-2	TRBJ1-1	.	ASSQDGRYREGGTEAF
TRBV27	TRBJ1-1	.	ASAAGRVGPEAF
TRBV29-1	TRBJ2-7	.	SVRGQLTYEQY
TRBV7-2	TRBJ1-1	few	ASSLPYTEAF
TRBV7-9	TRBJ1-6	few	ASSFGQNVGSPLH
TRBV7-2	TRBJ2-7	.	ASSFTSGGLYEQY
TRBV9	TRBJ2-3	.	ASSVATPPPTDTQY
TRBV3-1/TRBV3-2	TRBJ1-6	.	ASSPAGTGNSPLH
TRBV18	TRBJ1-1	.	ASSPPFGITEAF
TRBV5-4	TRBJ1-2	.	ASSPVDSNYGYT
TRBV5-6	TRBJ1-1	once	ASSLAQADTEAF
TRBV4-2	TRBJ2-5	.	ASSQGRGQETQY
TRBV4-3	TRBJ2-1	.	ASSPDSILTFYNEQF
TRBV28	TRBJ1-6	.	ASIRRGPNSPLH
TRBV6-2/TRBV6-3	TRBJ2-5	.	ASSYELRQGAMETQY
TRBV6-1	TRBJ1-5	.	ASSEWAWGQDQPQH
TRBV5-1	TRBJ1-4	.	ASSKPAPGDEKLF
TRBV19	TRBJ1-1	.	ATSGTGRVHTEAF
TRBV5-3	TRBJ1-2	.	ARSKTGSLLDYGYT
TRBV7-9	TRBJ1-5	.	ASSLALSRGLNQPQH
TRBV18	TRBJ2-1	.	ASSPEIEGLWGEQF
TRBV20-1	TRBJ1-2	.	SAYSGQGYT
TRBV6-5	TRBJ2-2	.	ASRSATTNTGELF
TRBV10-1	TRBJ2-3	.	ASSVGVGDTQY
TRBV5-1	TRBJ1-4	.	ASSLGQSNEKLF
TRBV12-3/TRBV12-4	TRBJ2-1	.	ASRRDSYNEQF
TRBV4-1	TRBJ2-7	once	ASSQGTGVYEQY
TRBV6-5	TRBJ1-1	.	ASSFRIRMNTEAF
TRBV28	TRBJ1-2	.	ASSSGQGDYGYT
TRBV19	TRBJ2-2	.	ASSPGQGVGELF